This TCR beta chain was identified during a study of T cells in women clearing cervical HPV infection. TCR beta CDR3 amplified by multiplex PCR from about 1200 ng genomic DNA. Sequenced by immunoSEQ multiplex PCR; TCRdb stores in-frame clones only, minus some. Reported are about 40,000 clones; the ten largest clones contain about 6%. Of note for this clone: Read data end 3 residues before the CDR3 end; the end is taken from the germline J gene.

The CDR3 runs 15 residues. Looked up from germline, CDR1 is SGHTA and CDR2 is FQGTGA. The V end lost 1 base, the J end lost 3 bases, and 10 bases lay between the germline ends. The receptor was derived from a woman between 18 and 75 years old with a cervical HPV16 infection that either progressed to CIN3+ or cleared (not recorded which). V and J are TRBV7-3 and TRBJ2-1; D perhaps matches TRBD2 (5 bases). Sequencing was performed on blood buffy coat. Partial CDR3 DNA: TGTGCCAGCAGCTTAAGCTCGGCGGGCTACAATGAG. It translates to CASSLSSAGYNE. The whole CDR3 region reads CASSLSSAGYNEQFF.